Only a few counts were recorded for the clone carrying this T cell receptor beta chain. The antigen remains unidentified. V lost 4 bases, J lost 0 bases, and 14 bases stayed unmatched. Looked up from germline, CDR1 is LGHNA and CDR2 is YNFKEQ. The length of the CDR3 is 18 residues. These data originate in a study of cytomegalovirus exposure and HLA in healthy donors. The study, taken as a whole, reports: Data from an earlier analysis indicated that most TCR beta V segments were productive either about 87% or about 30% of the time.

Primers: 60 Vbeta forward and 13 Jbeta reverse. Repertoires were generated with immunoSEQ multiplex PCR, while TCRdb's copy carries only in-frame clones and drops some. The sample includes about 98,000 clones, under 75% of them seen just once. The source of this sequence is a female donor in good health and CMV-seronegative. This chain joins TRBV4-2 and TRBJ1-2, with TRBD1 matching over 7 bases. Sequences were obtained from PBMCs. Here the CDR3 reads CASSPRGYEGAANYGYTF. In DNA form, the CDR3 reads TGTGCCAGCAGCCCCCGGGGATATGAGGGGGCAGCTAACTATGGCTACACCTTC.